The source of this T cell receptor beta chain is a study of cytomegalovirus exposure and HLA in healthy donors. Study-wide results and caveats: Associated with cytomegalovirus, according to the listing, were 150 to 200 TCR beta chains. Donor immune exposure was known only as CMV serostatus.

The PCR ran on 60 Vbeta and 13 Jbeta primers. Here immunoSEQ multiplex PCR was the method, and the copy in TCRdb shows in-frame clones only, minus some. Of around 150,000 clones listed, approximately 72% are singletons. This clone has only a few counts. The antigen remains undetermined. The CDR3 has 13 residues. V was cut by 3 bases and J by 4 bases, with 9 bases left in between. Germline loops: CDR1 LNHDA, CDR2 SQIVND (reference sequence). The source is a woman aged 60-75 years in good health and CMV-seronegative. V is TRBV19 and J is TRBJ1-1; D is perhaps TRBD1 (6 bases). The sample comprised PBMCs. CDR3 protein: CASSITGTTEAFF. The CDR3 region has the DNA TGTGCCAGTAGTATTACAGGGACCACTGAAGCTTTCTTT. Full variable domain (missing parts from reference TRBV19 and TRBJ1-1): DGGITQSPKYLFRKEGQNVTLSCEQNLNHDAMYWYRQDPGQGLRLIYYSQIVNDFQKGDIAEGYSVSREKKESFPLTVTSAQKNPTAFYLCASSITGTTEAFFGQGTRLTVV.